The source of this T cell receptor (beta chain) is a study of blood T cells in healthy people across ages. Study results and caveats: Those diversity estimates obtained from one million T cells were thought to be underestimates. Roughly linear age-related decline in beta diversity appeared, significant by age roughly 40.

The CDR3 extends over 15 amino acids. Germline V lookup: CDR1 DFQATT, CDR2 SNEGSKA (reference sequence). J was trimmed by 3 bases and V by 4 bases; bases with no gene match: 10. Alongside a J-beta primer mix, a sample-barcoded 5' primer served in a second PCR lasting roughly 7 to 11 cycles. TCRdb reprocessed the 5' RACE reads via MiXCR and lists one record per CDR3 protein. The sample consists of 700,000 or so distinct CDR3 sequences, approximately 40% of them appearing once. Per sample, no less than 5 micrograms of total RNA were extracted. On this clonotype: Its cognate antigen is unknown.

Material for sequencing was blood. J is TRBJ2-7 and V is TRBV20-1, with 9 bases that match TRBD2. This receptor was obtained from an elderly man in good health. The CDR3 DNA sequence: TGCAGTGCTAAAGGGCTAGCGGGACTTAACTACGAGCAGTACTTC. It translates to CSAKGLAGLNYEQYF.